This T cell receptor beta chain was observed in a study of naive and memory T cell subsets. Germline assignment: CDR1 SEHNR and CDR2 FQNEAQ (reference sequence). The V and J ends lost 5 bases and 0 bases respectively, with 11 bases between them. CDR3 length: 14 amino acids. This clonotype was counted only a few times. The beta constant-region primer was an equimolar mix of two oligonucleotides covering TRBC1 and TRBC2. Four rounds of PCR amplified the ligated cDNA using nested alpha and beta constant-region primers plus SP2. TCRdb re-analysed the UMI-ligation and nested PCR reads in MiXCR, keeping a single row per CDR3 protein. Here the sample spans about 120,000 distinct CDR3 sequences, just over 35% being singletons.

The sequenced material came from central memory CD4+ T cells from blood. The chain employs TRBV7-9 and TRBJ2-7; D is uncertain. The source of this sequence is a human donor in good health. CDR3 bases: TGTGCCAGCAGCCCAGCCCAAGTCTCCTACGAGCAGTACTTC. Its translation: CASSPAQVSYEQYF.